The rows below give T cell receptor beta chains drawn from one sample of a study of blood T cell repertoires in COVID-19. The repertoire was sequenced with immunoSEQ multiplex PCR; TCRdb's copy has only in-frame clones and lacks some. The table lists about 190,000 clones, more than 85% of them singletons. Sequenced: peripheral blood. The receptors derive from a man aged 40-49 years with active or convalescent COVID-19. The CDR3 runs from the conserved cysteine through the conserved F or W. D genes are given only for firm matches. Size values are once, few and many counts, or a class for expanded clones, and some rows have none.

abundance,v_gene,j_gene,d_gene,CDR3aa,CDR3nt
NA,TRBV6-2/TRBV6-3,TRBJ2-2,TRBD2,CASSLRTSGGTGELFF,TGTGCCAGCAGCCTAAGGACTAGCGGGGGGACCGGGGAGCTGTTTTTT
NA,TRBV9,TRBJ2-2,NA,CASSTFEGVEYTGELFF,TGTGCCAGCAGCACCTTTGAGGGGGTAGAGTACACCGGGGAGCTGTTTTTT
NA,TRBV9,TRBJ1-1,NA,CASSVAGLNTEAFF,TGTGCCAGCAGCGTGGCGGGGCTGAACACTGAAGCTTTCTTT
NA,TRBV4-3,TRBJ1-3,TRBD1,CASSQDLPDRGGGNTIYF,TGCGCCAGCAGCCAAGACCTTCCGGACAGGGGAGGCGGAAACACCATATATTTT
NA,TRBV19,TRBJ2-1,TRBD2,CASSWAGDLNNEQFF,TGTGCCAGTAGTTGGGCGGGGGACCTAAACAATGAGCAGTTCTTC
many,TRBV10-1,TRBJ1-1,NA,CASTPLPTTNTEAFF,TGCGCCAGCACCCCCTTACCGACTACGAACACTGAAGCTTTCTTT
NA,TRBV5-6,TRBJ2-1,NA,CASSFRVDGNEQFF,TGTGCCAGCAGCTTCAGGGTTGATGGCAATGAGCAGTTCTTC
NA,TRBV7-9,TRBJ1-1,TRBD1,CASSQGGLGPEAFF,TGTGCCAGCAGCCAAGGGGGCCTGGGCCCTGAAGCTTTCTTT
few,TRBV10-1,TRBJ2-2,NA,CASSSLSGELFF,TGCGCCAGCAGTTCCCTGTCCGGGGAGCTGTTTTTT
NA,TRBV3-1/TRBV3-2,TRBJ2-7,TRBD2,CASSQVGGNDEQYF,TGTGCCAGCAGCCAAGTCGGGGGGAACGACGAGCAGTACTTC
NA,TRBV28,TRBJ1-2,NA,CALLDRNSGYTF,TGTGCCCTCTTAGACAGGAATTCTGGCTACACCTTC
NA,TRBV3-1/TRBV3-2,TRBJ2-7,TRBD1,CASSQVQGAGEQYF,TGTGCCAGCAGCCAAGTGCAGGGGGCGGGCGAGCAGTACTTC
once,TRBV19,TRBJ2-1,TRBD2,CASSSAGVPRAGEQFF,TGTGCCAGTAGTTCTGCGGGGGTCCCCCGGGCGGGAGAGCAGTTCTTC
NA,TRBV10-3,TRBJ2-7,NA,CAISESRQGGYEQYF,TGTGCCATCAGTGAGTCGAGACAAGGGGGCTACGAGCAGTACTTC
NA,TRBV6-1,TRBJ2-1,TRBD2,CASSVSGRPQSNEQFF,TGTGCCAGCAGTGTTAGCGGGAGACCTCAAAGTAATGAGCAGTTCTTC
NA,TRBV4-3,TRBJ1-4,NA,CASSQDRGRNEKLFF,TGCGCCAGCAGCCAAGATCGGGGTAGGAATGAAAAACTGTTTTTT
NA,TRBV9,TRBJ2-2,NA,CASRTGVDTGELFF,TGTGCCAGCAGGACGGGGGTGGACACCGGGGAGCTGTTTTTT
NA,TRBV23-1,TRBJ1-2,NA,CASSQQGRNYGYTF,TGCGCCAGCAGTCAACAGGGGCGTAACTATGGCTACACCTTC
NA,TRBV4-1,TRBJ2-1,NA,CASSLRGSHNEQFF,TGCGCCAGCAGCCTGCGCGGCAGCCACAATGAGCAGTTCTTC
NA,TRBV3-1/TRBV3-2,TRBJ1-1,TRBD1,CASSPRDRGYTEAFF,TGTGCCAGCAGCCCCCGGGACAGGGGTTACACTGAAGCTTTCTTT
NA,TRBV6-5,TRBJ1-5,NA,CASTPYSNQPQHF,TGTGCCAGCACCCCTTATAGCAATCAGCCCCAGCATTTT
few,TRBV4-1,TRBJ2-7,NA,CASSQAIGTTGGEQYF,TGCGCCAGCAGCCAAGCTATCGGGACAACGGGGGGCGAGCAGTACTTC
NA,TRBV4-2,TRBJ2-7,TRBD1,CASSQEQGLFDEQYF,TGTGCCAGTAGCCAAGAACAGGGGTTGTTCGACGAGCAGTACTTC
NA,TRBV4-1,TRBJ2-7,TRBD1,CASSHYQTGPYEQYF,TGCGCCAGCAGCCACTACCAGACAGGGCCTTACGAGCAGTACTTC
NA,TRBV3-1/TRBV3-2,TRBJ1-1,TRBD1,CASSDRGIRTEAFF,TGTGCCAGCAGCGACAGGGGAATACGAACTGAAGCTTTCTTT
NA,TRBV19,TRBJ2-6,TRBD1,CASSPTGFGANVLTF,TGTGCCAGTAGTCCGACAGGGTTTGGGGCCAACGTCCTGACTTTC
NA,TRBV18,TRBJ1-6,TRBD1,CASSPGTDNSPLHF,TGTGCCAGCTCACCGGGGACAGACAATTCACCCCTCCACTTT
NA,TRBV28,TRBJ1-5,NA,CASSLGRGQPQHF,TGTGCCAGCAGTTTAGGCAGGGGACAGCCCCAGCATTTT
NA,TRBV7-8,TRBJ2-3,NA,CASSLFGTDTQYF,TGTGCCAGCAGCTTATTCGGCACAGATACGCAGTATTTT
NA,TRBV6-4,TRBJ2-7,NA,CASSEKPGGTYEQYF,TGTGCCAGCAGTGAAAAACCAGGGGGGACCTACGAGCAGTACTTC
once,TRBV5-6,TRBJ2-2,NA,CASSWAIGNTGELFF,TGTGCCAGCAGCTGGGCGATAGGGAACACCGGGGAGCTGTTTTTT
once,TRBV28,TRBJ1-2,NA,CAGMGAYGYTF,TGTGCCGGCATGGGAGCCTATGGCTACACCTTC
NA,TRBV27,TRBJ1-1,NA,CASSFATDPSTEAFF,TGTGCCAGCAGTTTCGCGACAGACCCGAGCACTGAAGCTTTCTTT
NA,TRBV10-3,TRBJ1-2,TRBD1,CAITLRAGGRDGYTF,TGTGCCATCACCCTAAGGGCAGGGGGTAGGGATGGCTACACCTTC
NA,TRBV5-6,TRBJ2-5,TRBD1,CATKNRGPETQYF,TGTGCCACCAAGAACAGGGGACCAGAGACCCAGTACTTC
NA,TRBV19,TRBJ1-4,NA,CASSIQGFNEKLFF,TGTGCCAGTAGTATCCAGGGTTTCAATGAAAAACTGTTTTTT
few,TRBV10-3,TRBJ1-6,NA,CASAPGHKSSPLHF,TGTGCCAGCGCGCCGGGACATAAGTCTTCACCCCTCCACTTT
NA,TRBV5-1,TRBJ2-1,NA,CASRYQPGVPKSYNEQFF,TGCGCCAGCAGATATCAGCCAGGGGTCCCGAAATCCTACAATGAGCAGTTCTTC
NA,TRBV30,TRBJ1-3,NA,CAWSVQQFLYF,TGTGCCTGGAGTGTACAACAGTTCTTATATTTT
few,TRBV27,TRBJ1-2,NA,CASSLGHGGYTF,TGTGCCAGCAGTTTAGGGCATGGAGGCTACACCTTC
NA,TRBV7-7,TRBJ1-4,TRBD1,CASSEGTGGGKLFF,TGTGCTAGCAGCGAAGGGACAGGGGGCGGAAAACTGTTTTTT
few,TRBV19,TRBJ1-4,NA,CASTVGANEKLFF,TGTGCCAGTACAGTAGGGGCTAATGAAAAACTGTTTTTT
NA,TRBV29-1,TRBJ2-1,TRBD2,CSVQGLVVRDEQFF,TGCAGCGTCCAGGGACTAGTTGTGCGCGATGAGCAGTTCTTC
NA,TRBV5-1,TRBJ1-4,NA,CASSFRGGNEKLFF,TGCGCCAGCAGCTTCAGGGGCGGGAATGAAAAACTGTTTTTT
NA,TRBV19,TRBJ2-5,TRBD1,CASSIGGTGYRETQYF,TGTGCCAGTAGTATCGGCGGGACAGGGTATCGAGAGACCCAGTACTTC
NA,TRBV6-6,TRBJ1-2,NA,CASWQGGDGYTF,TGTGCCAGCTGGCAGGGTGGAGATGGCTACACCTTC
NA,TRBV6-5,TRBJ1-2,NA,CASSYSIRGSRYGYTF,TGTGCCAGCAGTTACTCGATTCGAGGATCTCGGTATGGCTACACCTTC